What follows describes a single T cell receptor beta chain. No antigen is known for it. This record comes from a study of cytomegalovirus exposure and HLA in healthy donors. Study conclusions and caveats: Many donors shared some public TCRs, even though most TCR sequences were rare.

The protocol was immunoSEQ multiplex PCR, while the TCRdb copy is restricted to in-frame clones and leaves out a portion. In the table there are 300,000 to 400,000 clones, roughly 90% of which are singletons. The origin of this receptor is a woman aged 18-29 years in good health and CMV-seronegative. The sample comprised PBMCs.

The CDR3 nucleotides are TGTGCCAGCAGTTCAGCATCCCCACAGGGATTCCATGGCTACACCTTC. Its protein product is CASSSASPQGFHGYTF. The V and J genes are TRBV28 and TRBJ1-2; the D gene is possibly TRBD1 (6 bases). CDR3 length equals 16 residues. CDR1 MDHEN and CDR2 SYDVKM come from the germline V gene. The germline V and J ends were trimmed by 4 bases and 6 bases, with 21 bases remaining between them.